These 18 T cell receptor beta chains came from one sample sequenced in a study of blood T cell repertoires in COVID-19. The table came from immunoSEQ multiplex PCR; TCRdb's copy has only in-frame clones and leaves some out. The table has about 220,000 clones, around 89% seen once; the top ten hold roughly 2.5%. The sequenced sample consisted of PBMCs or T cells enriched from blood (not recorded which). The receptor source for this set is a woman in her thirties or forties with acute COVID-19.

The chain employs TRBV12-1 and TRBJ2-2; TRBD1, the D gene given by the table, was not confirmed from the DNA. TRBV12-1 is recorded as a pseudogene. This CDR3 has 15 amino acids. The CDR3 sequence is CASSFGRELTGELFF. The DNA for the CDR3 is TGTGCCAGCAGCTTTGGCAGGGAACTAACCGGGGAGCTGTTTTTT.

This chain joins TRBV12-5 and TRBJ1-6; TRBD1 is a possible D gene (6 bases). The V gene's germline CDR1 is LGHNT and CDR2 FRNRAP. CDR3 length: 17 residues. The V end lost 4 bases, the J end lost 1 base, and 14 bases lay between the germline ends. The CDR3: CASGSPTGRSYNSPLHF. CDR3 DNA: TGTGCTAGTGGTTCCCCAACAGGGAGATCCTATAATTCACCCCTCCACTTT.

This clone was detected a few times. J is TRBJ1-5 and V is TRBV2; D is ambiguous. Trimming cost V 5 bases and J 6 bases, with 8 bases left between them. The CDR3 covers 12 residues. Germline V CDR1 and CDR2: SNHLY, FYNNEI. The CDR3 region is CASSLEGQPQHF. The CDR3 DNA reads TGTGCCAGCAGTCTGGAGGGTCAGCCCCAGCATTTT.

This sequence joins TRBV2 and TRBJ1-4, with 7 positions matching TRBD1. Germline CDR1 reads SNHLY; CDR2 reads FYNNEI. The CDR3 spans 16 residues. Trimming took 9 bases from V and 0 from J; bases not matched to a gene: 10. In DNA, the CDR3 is TGTGCCAGTGCAGGGGGATTAAAGTCAACTAATGAAAAACTGTTTTTT. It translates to CASAGGLKSTNEKLFF.

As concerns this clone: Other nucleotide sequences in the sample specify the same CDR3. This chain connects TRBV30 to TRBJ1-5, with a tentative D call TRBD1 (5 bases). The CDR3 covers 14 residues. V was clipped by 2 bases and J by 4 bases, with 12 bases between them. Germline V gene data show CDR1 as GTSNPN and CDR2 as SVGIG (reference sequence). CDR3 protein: CAWSPTGSNQPQHF. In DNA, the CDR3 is TGTGCCTGGAGTCCCACAGGCTCTAATCAGCCCCAGCATTTT.

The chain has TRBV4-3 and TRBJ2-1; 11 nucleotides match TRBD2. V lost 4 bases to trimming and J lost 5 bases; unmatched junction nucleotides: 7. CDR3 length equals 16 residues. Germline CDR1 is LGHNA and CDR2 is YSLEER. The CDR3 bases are TGCGCCAGCAGCCTACTAGCGGGAGATGGGAACAATGAGCAGTTCTTC. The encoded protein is CASSLLAGDGNNEQFF.

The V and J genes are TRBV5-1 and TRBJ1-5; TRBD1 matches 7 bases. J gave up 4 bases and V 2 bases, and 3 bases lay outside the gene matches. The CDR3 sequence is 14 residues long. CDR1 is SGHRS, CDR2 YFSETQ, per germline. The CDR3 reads CASSFGDRNQPQHF. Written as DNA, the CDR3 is TGCGCCAGCAGCTTCGGGGACAGAAATCAGCCCCAGCATTTT. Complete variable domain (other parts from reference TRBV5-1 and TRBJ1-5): KAGVTQTPRYLIKTRGQQVTLSCSPISGHRSVSWYQQTPGQGLQFLFEYFSETQRNKGNFPGRFSGRQFSNSRSEMNVSTLELGDSALYLCASSFGDRNQPQHFGDGTRLSIL.

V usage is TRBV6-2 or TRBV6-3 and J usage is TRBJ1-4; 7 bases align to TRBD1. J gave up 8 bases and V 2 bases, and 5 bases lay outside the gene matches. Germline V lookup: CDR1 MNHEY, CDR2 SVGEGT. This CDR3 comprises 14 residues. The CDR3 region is CASSYGQVGEKLFF. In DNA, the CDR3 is TGTGCCAGCAGTTACGGACAGGTCGGAGAAAAACTGTTTTTT.

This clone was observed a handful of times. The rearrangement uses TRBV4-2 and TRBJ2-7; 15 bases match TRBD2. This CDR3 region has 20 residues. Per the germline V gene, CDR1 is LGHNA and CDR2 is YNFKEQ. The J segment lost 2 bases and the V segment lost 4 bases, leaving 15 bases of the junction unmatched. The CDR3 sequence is CASSPKGVGLAGGLTYEQYF. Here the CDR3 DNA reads TGTGCCAGCAGCCCGAAAGGTGTGGGACTAGCGGGGGGTTTGACCTACGAGCAGTACTTC.

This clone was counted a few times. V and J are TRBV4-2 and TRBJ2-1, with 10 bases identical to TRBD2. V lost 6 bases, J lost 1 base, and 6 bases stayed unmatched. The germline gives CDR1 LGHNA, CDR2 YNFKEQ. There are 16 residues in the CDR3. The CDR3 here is CASSSSGGGSYNEQFF. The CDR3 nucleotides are TGTGCCAGCAGTTCAAGCGGGGGGGGGTCCTACAATGAGCAGTTCTTC.

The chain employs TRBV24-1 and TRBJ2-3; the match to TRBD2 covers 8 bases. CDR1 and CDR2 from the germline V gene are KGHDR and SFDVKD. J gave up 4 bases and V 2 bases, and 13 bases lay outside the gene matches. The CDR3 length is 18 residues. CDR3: CATSDWENREGRADTQYF. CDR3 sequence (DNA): TGTGCCACCAGTGATTGGGAAAATCGGGAGGGGCGAGCAGATACGCAGTATTTT.

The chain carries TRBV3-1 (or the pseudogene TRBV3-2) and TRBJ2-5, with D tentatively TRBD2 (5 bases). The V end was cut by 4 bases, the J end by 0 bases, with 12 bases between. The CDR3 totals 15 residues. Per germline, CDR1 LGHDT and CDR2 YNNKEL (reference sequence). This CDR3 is CASSPGVADQETQYF. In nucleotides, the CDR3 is TGTGCCAGCAGCCCCGGGGTTGCGGACCAAGAGACCCAGTACTTC.

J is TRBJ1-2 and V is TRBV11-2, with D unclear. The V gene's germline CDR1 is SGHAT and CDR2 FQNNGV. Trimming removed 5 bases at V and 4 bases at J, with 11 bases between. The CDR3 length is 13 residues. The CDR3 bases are TGTGCCAGCAGCCTTGACCCGGGCTATGGCTACACCTTC. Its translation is CASSLDPGYGYTF. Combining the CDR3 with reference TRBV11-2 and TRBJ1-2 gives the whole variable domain EAGVAQSPRYKIIEKRQSVAFWCNPISGHATLYWYQQILGQGPKLLIQFQNNGVVDDSQLPKDRFSAERLKGVDSTLKIQPAKLEDSAVYLCASSLDPGYGYTFGSGTRLTVV.

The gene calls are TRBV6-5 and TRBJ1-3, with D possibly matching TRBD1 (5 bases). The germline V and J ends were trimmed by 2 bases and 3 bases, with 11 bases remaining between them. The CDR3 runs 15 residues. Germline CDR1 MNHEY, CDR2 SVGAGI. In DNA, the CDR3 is TGTGCCAGCAGTTACGATGGGGCGGTTGGAAACACCATATATTTT. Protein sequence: CASSYDGAVGNTIYF.

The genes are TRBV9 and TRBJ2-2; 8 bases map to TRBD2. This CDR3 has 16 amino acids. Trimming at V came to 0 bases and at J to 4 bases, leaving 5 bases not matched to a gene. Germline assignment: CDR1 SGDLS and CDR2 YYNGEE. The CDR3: CASSVVAGGSTGELFF. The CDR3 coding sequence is TGTGCCAGCAGCGTAGTTGCGGGGGGCTCCACCGGGGAGCTGTTTTTT. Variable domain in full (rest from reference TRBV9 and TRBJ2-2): DSGVTQTPKHLITATGQRVTLRCSPRSGDLSVYWYQQSLDQGLQFLIQYYNGEERAKGNILERFSAQQFPDLHSELNLSSLELGDSALYFCASSVVAGGSTGELFFGEGSRLTVL.

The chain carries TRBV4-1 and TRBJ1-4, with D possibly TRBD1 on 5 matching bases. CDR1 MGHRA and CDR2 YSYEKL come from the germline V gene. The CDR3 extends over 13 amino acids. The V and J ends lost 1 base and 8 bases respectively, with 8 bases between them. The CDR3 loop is CASSQVRGEKLFF. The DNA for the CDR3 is TGCGCCAGCAGCCAAGTTCGGGGGGAAAAACTGTTTTTT.

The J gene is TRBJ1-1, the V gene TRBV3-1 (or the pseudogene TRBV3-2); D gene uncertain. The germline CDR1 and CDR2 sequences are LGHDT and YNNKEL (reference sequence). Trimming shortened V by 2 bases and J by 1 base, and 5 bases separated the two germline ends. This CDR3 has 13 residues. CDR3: CASSQYRNTEAFF. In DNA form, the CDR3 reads TGTGCCAGCAGCCAATACAGGAACACTGAAGCTTTCTTT.

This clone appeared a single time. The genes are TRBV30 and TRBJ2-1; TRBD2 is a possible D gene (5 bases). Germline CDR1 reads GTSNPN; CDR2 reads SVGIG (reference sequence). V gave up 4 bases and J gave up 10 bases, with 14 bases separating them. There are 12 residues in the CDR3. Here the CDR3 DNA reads TGTGCCTGGACGGCGGGCCAGCCGGAGCAGTTCTTC. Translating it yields CAWTAGQPEQFF.